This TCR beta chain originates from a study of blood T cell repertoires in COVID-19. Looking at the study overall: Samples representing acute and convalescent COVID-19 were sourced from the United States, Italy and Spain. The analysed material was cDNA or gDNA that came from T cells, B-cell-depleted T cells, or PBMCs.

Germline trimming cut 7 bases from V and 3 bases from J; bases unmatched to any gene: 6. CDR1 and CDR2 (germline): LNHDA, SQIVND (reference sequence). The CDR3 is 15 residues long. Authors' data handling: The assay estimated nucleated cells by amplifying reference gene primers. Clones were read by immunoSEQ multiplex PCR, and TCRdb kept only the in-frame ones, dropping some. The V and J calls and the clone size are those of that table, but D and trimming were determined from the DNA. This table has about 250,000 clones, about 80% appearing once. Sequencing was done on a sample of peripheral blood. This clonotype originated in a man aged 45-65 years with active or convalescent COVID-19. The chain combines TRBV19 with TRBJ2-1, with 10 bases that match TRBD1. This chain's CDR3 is CASTLGQGYYNEQFF. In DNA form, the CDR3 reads TGTGCCAGTACCCTGGGACAGGGGTACTACAATGAGCAGTTCTTC.